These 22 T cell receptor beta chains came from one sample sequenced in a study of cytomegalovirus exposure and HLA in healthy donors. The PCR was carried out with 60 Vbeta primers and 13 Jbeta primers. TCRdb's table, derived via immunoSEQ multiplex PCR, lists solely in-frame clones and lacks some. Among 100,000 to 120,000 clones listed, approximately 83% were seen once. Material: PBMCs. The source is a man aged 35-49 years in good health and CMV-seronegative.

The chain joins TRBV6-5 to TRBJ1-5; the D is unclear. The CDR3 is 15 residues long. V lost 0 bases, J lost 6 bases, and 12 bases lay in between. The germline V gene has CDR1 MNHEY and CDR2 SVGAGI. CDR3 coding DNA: TGTGCCAGCAGTTACTCGAGAGGGTTCGGTCAGCCCCAGCATTTT. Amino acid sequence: CASSYSRGFGQPQHF.

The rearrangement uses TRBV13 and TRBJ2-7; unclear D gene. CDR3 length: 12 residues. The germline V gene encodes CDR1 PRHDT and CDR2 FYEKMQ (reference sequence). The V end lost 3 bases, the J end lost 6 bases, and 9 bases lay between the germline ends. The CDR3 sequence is CASSFQRGEQYF. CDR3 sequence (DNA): TGTGCCAGCAGCTTTCAAAGAGGCGAGCAGTACTTC. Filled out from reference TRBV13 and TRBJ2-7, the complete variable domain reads AAGVIQSPRHLIKEKRETATLKCYPIPRHDTVYWYQQGPGQDPQFLISFYEKMQSDKGSIPDRFSAQQFSDYHSELNMSSLELGDSALYFCASSFQRGEQYFGPGTRLTVT.

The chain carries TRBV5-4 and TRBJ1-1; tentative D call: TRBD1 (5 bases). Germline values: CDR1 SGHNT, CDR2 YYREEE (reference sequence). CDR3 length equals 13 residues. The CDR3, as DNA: TGTGTCCTGACAGATGCGGGGCGCGCTGAAGCTTTCTTT. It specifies CVLTDAGRAEAFF.

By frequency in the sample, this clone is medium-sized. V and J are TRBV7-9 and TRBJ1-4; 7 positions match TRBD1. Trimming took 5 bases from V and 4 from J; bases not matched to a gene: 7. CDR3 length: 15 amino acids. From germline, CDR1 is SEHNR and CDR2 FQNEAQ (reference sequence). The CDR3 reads CASSTGTAINEKLFF. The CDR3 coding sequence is TGTGCCAGCAGCACAGGGACAGCGATTAATGAAAAACTGTTTTTT.

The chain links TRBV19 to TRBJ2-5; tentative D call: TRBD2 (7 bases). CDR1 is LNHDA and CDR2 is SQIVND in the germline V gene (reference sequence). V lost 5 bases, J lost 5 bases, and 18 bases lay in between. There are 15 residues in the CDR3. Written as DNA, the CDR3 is TGTGCCAGTAGTCTGTCCGGGGGGCGCGGGGAGACCCAGTACTTC. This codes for CASSLSGGRGETQYF.

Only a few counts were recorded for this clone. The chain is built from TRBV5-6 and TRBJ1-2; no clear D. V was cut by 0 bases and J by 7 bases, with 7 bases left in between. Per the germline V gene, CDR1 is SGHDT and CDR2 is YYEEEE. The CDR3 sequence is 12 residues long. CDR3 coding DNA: TGTGCCAGCAGCTTGGATCGGGGTGGCTACACCTTC. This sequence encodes CASSLDRGGYTF. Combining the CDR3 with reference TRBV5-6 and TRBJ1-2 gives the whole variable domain DAGVTQSPTHLIKTRGQQVTLRCSPKSGHDTVSWYQQALGQGPQFIFQYYEEEERQRGNFPDRFSGHQFPNYSSELNVNALLLGDSALYLCASSLDRGGYTFGSGTRLTVV.

CDR3 DNA sequence: TGTGCCAGCAGTCCGGACAGGGGGGATCAGCCCCAGCATTTT. It translates to CASSPDRGDQPQHF. The rearrangement links TRBV7-9 to TRBJ1-5; TRBD1 matches at 10 bases. This CDR3 comprises 14 residues. The germline CDR1 and CDR2 sequences are SEHNR and FQNEAQ (reference sequence). V gave up 6 bases and J gave up 5 bases; unmatched junction bases: 4. The full variable domain, in which reference TRBV7-9 and TRBJ1-5 provide the parts outside the CDR3, is DTGVSQNPRHKITKRGQNVTFRCDPISEHNRLYWYRQTLGQGPEFLTYFQNEAQLEKSRLLSDRFSAERPKGSFSTLEIQRTEQGDSAMYLCASSPDRGDQPQHFGDGTRLSIL.

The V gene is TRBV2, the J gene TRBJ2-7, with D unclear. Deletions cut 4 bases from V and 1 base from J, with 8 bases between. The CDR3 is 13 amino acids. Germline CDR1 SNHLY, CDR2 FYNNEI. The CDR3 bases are TGTGCCAGCAGTGGACTTCTATCCTACGAGCAGTACTTC. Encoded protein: CASSGLLSYEQYF.

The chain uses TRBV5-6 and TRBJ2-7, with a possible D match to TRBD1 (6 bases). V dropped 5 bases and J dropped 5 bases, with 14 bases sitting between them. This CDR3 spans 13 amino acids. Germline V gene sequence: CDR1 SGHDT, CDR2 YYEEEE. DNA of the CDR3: TGTGCCAGCAGTCATATACAGGGCCACGAGCAGTACTTC. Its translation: CASSHIQGHEQYF.

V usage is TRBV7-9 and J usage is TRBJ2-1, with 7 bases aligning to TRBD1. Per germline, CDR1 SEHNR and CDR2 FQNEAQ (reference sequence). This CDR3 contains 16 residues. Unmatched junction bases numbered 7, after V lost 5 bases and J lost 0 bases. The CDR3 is CASSKGGLSSYNEQFF. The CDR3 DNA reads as TGTGCCAGCAGCAAAGGGGGCCTCTCCTCCTACAATGAGCAGTTCTTC.

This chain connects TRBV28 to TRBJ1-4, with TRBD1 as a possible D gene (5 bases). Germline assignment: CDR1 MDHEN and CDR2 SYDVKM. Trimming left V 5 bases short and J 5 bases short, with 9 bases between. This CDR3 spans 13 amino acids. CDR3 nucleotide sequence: TGTGCCAGCAGTGCTGGGGGGAATGAAAAACTGTTTTTT. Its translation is CASSAGGNEKLFF.

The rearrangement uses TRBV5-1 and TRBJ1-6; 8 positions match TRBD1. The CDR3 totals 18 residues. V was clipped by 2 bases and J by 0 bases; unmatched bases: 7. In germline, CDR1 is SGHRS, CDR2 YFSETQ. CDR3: CASSFDTGGSSYNSPLHF. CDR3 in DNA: TGCGCCAGCAGCTTCGATACAGGGGGTAGCTCCTATAATTCACCCCTCCACTTT.

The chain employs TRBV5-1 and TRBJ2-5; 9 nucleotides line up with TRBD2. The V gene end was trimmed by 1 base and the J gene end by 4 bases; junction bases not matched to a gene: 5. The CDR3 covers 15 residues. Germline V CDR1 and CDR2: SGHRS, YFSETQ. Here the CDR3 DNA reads TGCGCCAGCAGCTTGTGGCTAGCGGGGAGAGAGACCCAGTACTTC. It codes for CASSLWLAGRETQYF.

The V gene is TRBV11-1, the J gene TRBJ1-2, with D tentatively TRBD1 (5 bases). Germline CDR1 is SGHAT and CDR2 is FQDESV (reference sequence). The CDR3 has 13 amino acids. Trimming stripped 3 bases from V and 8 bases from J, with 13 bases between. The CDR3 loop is CASSFGQGGGYTF. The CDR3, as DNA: TGTGCCAGCAGCTTCGGGCAGGGAGGAGGCTACACCTTC.

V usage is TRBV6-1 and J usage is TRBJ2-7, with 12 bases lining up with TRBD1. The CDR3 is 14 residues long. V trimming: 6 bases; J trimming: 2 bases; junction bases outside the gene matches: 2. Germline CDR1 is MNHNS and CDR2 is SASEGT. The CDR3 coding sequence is TGTGCCAGCAGGGGACAGGGGGCTACCTACGAGCAGTACTTC. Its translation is CASRGQGATYEQYF.

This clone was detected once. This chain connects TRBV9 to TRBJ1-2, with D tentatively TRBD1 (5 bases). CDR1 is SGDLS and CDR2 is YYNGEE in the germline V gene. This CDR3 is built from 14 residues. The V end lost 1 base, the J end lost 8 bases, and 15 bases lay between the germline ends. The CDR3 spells CASSVHQDTLGYTF. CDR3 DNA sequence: TGTGCCAGCAGCGTACATCAGGACACCTTGGGCTACACCTTC.

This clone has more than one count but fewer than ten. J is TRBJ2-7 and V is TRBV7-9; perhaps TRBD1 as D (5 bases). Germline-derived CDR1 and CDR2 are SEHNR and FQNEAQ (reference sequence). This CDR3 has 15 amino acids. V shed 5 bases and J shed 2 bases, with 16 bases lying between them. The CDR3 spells CASSPGRVTAYEQYF. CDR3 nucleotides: TGTGCCAGCAGCCCAGGCAGGGTTACCGCCTACGAGCAGTACTTC. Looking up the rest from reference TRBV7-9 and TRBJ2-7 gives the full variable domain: DTGVSQNPRHKITKRGQNVTFRCDPISEHNRLYWYRQTLGQGPEFLTYFQNEAQLEKSRLLSDRFSAERPKGSFSTLEIQRTEQGDSAMYLCASSPGRVTAYEQYFGPGTRLTVT.

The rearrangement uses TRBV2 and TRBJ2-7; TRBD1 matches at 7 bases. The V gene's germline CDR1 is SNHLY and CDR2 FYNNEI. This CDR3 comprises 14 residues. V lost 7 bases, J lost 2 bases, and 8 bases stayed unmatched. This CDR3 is CASIKRQGTYEQYF. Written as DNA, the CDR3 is TGTGCCAGCATCAAAAGACAGGGAACCTACGAGCAGTACTTC.

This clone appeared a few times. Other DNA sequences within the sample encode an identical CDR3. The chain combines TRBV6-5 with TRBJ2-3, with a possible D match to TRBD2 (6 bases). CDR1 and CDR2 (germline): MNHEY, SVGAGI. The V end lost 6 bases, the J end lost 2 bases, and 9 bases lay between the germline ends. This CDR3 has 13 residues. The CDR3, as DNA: TGTGCCAGCAGGGGGGACTTCACAGATACGCAGTATTTT. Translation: CASRGDFTDTQYF.

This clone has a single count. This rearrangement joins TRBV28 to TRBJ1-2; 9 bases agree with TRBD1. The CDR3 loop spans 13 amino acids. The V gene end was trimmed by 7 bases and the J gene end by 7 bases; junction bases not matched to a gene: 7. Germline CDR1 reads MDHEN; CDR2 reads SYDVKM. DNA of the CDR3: TGTGCCAGCACTCTACAGGGGGCCGGTGGCTACACCTTC. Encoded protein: CASTLQGAGGYTF.

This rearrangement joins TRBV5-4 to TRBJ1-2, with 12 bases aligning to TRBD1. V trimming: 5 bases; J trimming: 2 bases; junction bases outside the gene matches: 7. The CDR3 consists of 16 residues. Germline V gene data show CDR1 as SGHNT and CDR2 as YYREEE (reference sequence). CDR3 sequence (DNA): TGTGCCAGCAGACCGGGACAGGGGGCGACGAACTATGGCTACACCTTC. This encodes CASRPGQGATNYGYTF.

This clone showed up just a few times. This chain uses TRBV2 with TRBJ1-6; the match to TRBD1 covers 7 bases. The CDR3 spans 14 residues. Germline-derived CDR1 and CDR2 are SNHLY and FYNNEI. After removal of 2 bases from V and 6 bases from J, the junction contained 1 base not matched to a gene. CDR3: CASSEYRGNSPLHF. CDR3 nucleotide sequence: TGTGCCAGCAGTGAATACAGGGGTAATTCACCCCTCCACTTT.